This TCR beta chain was sequenced in a study of T cells after yellow fever vaccination. Study details: Any fraction with a low cell number was prepared using SMART-Seq v4 Ultra Low Input. General study points: Contaminants from the bulk population, in the form of abundant clonotypes, could be found in FACS-sorted repertoires. The booster response re-showed most primary clones: around 95% CD4, approximately 90% CD8.

For this clonotype: Its antigen is unknown.

A single record per CDR3 protein comes from TCRdb applying MiXCR to the 5' RACE reads. This sample has hundreds of thousands of distinct CDR3 sequences, with approximately 13% found just once. The CDR3 has 15 amino acids. Germline trimming cut 2 bases from V and 6 bases from J; bases unmatched to any gene: 4. Germline V gene sequence: CDR1 SEHNR, CDR2 FQNEAQ (reference sequence). This clonotype was obtained from a man aged 25-45 years who received the YFV17D yellow fever vaccine. Sequenced here: PBMCs, sampled on the day of the yellow fever booster vaccination. This chain uses TRBV7-9 with TRBJ2-1, with TRBD2 identical over 10 bases. The CDR3 bases are TGTGCCAGCAGCTTACTAGCGGGAGTCGCCAATGAGCAGTTCTTC. Encoded protein: CASSLLAGVANEQFF.